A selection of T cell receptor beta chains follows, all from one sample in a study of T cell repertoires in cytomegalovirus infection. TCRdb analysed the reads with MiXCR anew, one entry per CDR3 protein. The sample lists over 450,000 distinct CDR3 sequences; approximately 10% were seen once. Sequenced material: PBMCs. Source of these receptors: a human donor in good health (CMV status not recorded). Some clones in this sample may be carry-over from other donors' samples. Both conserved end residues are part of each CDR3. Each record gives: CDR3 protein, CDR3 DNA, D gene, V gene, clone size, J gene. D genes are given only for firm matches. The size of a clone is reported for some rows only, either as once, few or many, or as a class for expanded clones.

CASSLAGTAFYEQYF | TGTGCCAGCAGCTTAGCAGGGACAGCCTTCTACGAGCAGTACTTC | TRBD1 | TRBV7-9 | many | TRBJ2-7
CSVGWQRLGTGELFF | TGCAGCGTTGGATGGCAGCGGTTGGGCACCGGGGAGCTGTTTTTT | - | TRBV29-1 | - | TRBJ2-2
CSARQGIEAFF | TGCAGTGCTAGACAGGGAATTGAAGCTTTCTTT | - | TRBV20-1 | few | TRBJ1-1
CATKVGQGNEQFF | TGTGCCACCAAGGTCGGACAGGGCAATGAGCAGTTCTTC | TRBD1 | TRBV24-1 | many | TRBJ2-1
CAWRSFEDTNTGELFF | TGTGCCTGGAGGTCTTTTGAGGATACGAACACCGGGGAGCTGTTTTTT | - | TRBV30 | few | TRBJ2-2
CASSLRGGLGNEQFF | TGTGCCAGCAGCTTAAGGGGGGGCCTCGGAAATGAGCAGTTCTTC | - | TRBV7-2 | many | TRBJ2-1
CASSPGGLNTEAFF | TGTGCCAGCTCACCGGGCGGCCTGAACACTGAAGCTTTCTTT | - | TRBV18 | many | TRBJ1-1
CASSLGQGLSTDTQYF | TGCGCCAGCAGCTTGGGGCAGGGGCTATCCACAGATACGCAGTATTTT | - | TRBV5-1 | - | TRBJ2-3
CASSLEITETQYF | TGTGCCAGCAGCTTAGAAATCACGGAGACCCAGTACTTC | - | TRBV7-9 | few | TRBJ2-5
CASSLRLAGTPVREQFF | TGTGCCAGCAGCTTACGACTAGCGGGGACCCCCGTAAGGGAGCAGTTCTTC | TRBD2 | TRBV7-6 | many | TRBJ2-1
CASRTDKASDEQYF | TGCGCCAGCAGGACGGACAAGGCCAGCGACGAGCAGTACTTC | - | TRBV5-1 | - | TRBJ2-7
CSATGGSHLIQETQYF | TGCAGTGCAACTGGCGGGAGTCACCTGATTCAAGAGACCCAGTACTTC | TRBD2 | TRBV20-1 | many | TRBJ2-5
CASSLEGREAGELFF | TGCGCCAGCAGCTTGGAGGGCAGGGAGGCCGGGGAGCTGTTTTTT | - | TRBV5-1 | few | TRBJ2-2
CSVEEASFDNEQFF | TGCAGCGTTGAAGAGGCTAGCTTCGACAATGAGCAGTTCTTC | - | TRBV29-1 | many | TRBJ2-1
CASSLRGTGYEQYF | TGTGCCAGCAGTTTACGAGGGACAGGCTACGAGCAGTACTTC | TRBD1 | TRBV27 | few | TRBJ2-7
CASSLEDKKQFF | TGTGCCAGCAGCTTAGAGGACAAAAAGCAGTTCTTC | - | TRBV11-3 | many | TRBJ2-1
CASRRGRDTDTQYF | TGTGCCAGTAGGAGGGGCAGGGACACAGATACGCAGTATTTT | - | TRBV19 | many | TRBJ2-3
CSAIGRADSPLHF | TGCAGTGCCATCGGCAGGGCGGATTCACCCCTCCACTTT | - | TRBV20-1 | few | TRBJ1-6
CASSPSTLTAGELFF | TGTGCCAGCAGTCCATCGACACTCACGGCCGGGGAGCTGTTTTTT | - | TRBV27 | - | TRBJ2-2
CASSRREEDEQYF | TGTGCCAGCAGCCGGCGGGAGGAAGACGAGCAGTACTTC | TRBD2 | TRBV3-1 | few | TRBJ2-7
CASSRTGTETYGYTF | TGTGCCAGCAGCCGGACCGGGACGGAAACCTATGGCTACACCTTC | - | TRBV7-3 | many | TRBJ1-2
CASTRGEDEQFF | TGTGCCAGCACCCGGGGGGAGGATGAGCAGTTCTTC | TRBD2 | TRBV7-9 | many | TRBJ2-1
CAWSIGTGQETQYF | TGTGCCTGGAGTATTGGAACTGGCCAAGAGACCCAGTACTTC | - | TRBV30 | many | TRBJ2-5
CASSLRPGDPYEQYF | TGTGCCAGCAGCTTAAGGCCAGGGGACCCCTACGAGCAGTACTTC | - | TRBV7-6 | many | TRBJ2-7
CASISGGNTIYF | TGTGCCAGCATATCAGGGGGCAACACCATATATTTT | TRBD1 | TRBV6-6 | many | TRBJ1-3
CASSIGRDREGLGNQPQHF | TGTGCCAGTAGTATAGGCCGGGACAGGGAGGGTCTCGGCAATCAGCCCCAGCATTTT | TRBD1 | TRBV19 | many | TRBJ1-5
CSVPGRAEFDTQYF | TGCAGTGTCCCGGGGCGGGCCGAATTTGATACGCAGTATTTT | - | TRBV20-1 | few | TRBJ2-3
CASGNRVQPQHF | TGTGCCAGCGGAAACAGGGTTCAGCCCCAGCATTTT | - | TRBV12-3/TRBV12-4 | - | TRBJ1-5
CASSYSPGRQGNPEAFF | TGTGCCAGCAGTTACTCTCCCGGGAGACAGGGGAACCCTGAAGCTTTCTTT | TRBD1 | TRBV6-5 | many | TRBJ1-1
CASSSDTSGRREQYF | TGTGCCAGCAGCTCCGATACTAGCGGGAGGAGAGAGCAGTACTTC | TRBD2 | TRBV7-2 | many | TRBJ2-7
CASSSPVGFGGELFF | TGTGCCAGCAGCTCCCCTGTGGGCTTCGGCGGGGAGCTGTTTTTT | - | TRBV7-2 | many | TRBJ2-2
CSVAGTSGGVYNEQFF | TGCAGCGTTGCGGGGACTAGCGGGGGGGTTTACAATGAGCAGTTCTTC | TRBD2 | TRBV29-1 | - | TRBJ2-1
CASTGLNRDYGYTF | TGCGCCAGCACCGGTCTCAACAGGGACTATGGCTACACCTTC | - | TRBV5-1 | - | TRBJ1-2
CASSPGGRGTQYF | TGTGCCAGCAGTCCGGGGGGGCGAGGGACCCAGTACTTC | TRBD2 | TRBV7-2 | many | TRBJ2-5
CASSPSNSGNTIYF | TGTGCCAGCAGCCCCAGTAATTCTGGAAACACCATATATTTT | - | TRBV7-8 | many | TRBJ1-3
CASSPPGRSTDTQYF | TGTGCCAGCAGTCCACCCGGGAGAAGCACAGATACGCAGTATTTT | - | TRBV18 | many | TRBJ2-3
CASRSGGALSYNEQFF | TGTGCCAGCAGGAGCGGGGGGGCCCTATCCTACAATGAGCAGTTCTTC | TRBD2 | TRBV27 | - | TRBJ2-1
CASGLNGYQPQHF | TGTGCTAGTGGTTTGAATGGCTATCAGCCCCAGCATTTT | - | TRBV12-5 | - | TRBJ1-5
CASSGPGGKGYEQYF | TGTGCCAGCAGTGGCCCGGGAGGGAAGGGGTACGAGCAGTACTTC | TRBD2 | TRBV3-1 | - | TRBJ2-7
CASSSPVGWENTIYF | TGTGCCAGCAGCTCCCCAGTGGGTTGGGAAAACACCATATATTTT | - | TRBV5-6 | - | TRBJ1-3